This entry describes one T cell receptor (beta chain). The data are from a study of graft-versus-host responses after intestinal transplantation. Profiling relied on immunoSEQ multiplex PCR, and the TCRdb table lists in-frame clones only, not all of them. The sample lists about 24,000 clones, roughly 85% seen once, with 0.96% in the top ten. Material: PBMCs, obtained around 14 months after intestinal transplant. The clonotype originates from a human patient who received an intestinal transplant, so some T cells may come from the graft donor.

CDR3 sequence: CASSQGVGGPGSEQFF. The CDR3 DNA follows: TGCGCCAGCAGCCAAGGGGTGGGCGGTCCCGGGTCGGAGCAGTTCTTC. This sequence joins TRBV4-1 and TRBJ2-1; D is unclear. Deletions cut 1 base from V and 10 bases from J, with 20 bases between. CDR3 length equals 16 residues. Germline V gives CDR1 MGHRA, CDR2 YSYEKL.